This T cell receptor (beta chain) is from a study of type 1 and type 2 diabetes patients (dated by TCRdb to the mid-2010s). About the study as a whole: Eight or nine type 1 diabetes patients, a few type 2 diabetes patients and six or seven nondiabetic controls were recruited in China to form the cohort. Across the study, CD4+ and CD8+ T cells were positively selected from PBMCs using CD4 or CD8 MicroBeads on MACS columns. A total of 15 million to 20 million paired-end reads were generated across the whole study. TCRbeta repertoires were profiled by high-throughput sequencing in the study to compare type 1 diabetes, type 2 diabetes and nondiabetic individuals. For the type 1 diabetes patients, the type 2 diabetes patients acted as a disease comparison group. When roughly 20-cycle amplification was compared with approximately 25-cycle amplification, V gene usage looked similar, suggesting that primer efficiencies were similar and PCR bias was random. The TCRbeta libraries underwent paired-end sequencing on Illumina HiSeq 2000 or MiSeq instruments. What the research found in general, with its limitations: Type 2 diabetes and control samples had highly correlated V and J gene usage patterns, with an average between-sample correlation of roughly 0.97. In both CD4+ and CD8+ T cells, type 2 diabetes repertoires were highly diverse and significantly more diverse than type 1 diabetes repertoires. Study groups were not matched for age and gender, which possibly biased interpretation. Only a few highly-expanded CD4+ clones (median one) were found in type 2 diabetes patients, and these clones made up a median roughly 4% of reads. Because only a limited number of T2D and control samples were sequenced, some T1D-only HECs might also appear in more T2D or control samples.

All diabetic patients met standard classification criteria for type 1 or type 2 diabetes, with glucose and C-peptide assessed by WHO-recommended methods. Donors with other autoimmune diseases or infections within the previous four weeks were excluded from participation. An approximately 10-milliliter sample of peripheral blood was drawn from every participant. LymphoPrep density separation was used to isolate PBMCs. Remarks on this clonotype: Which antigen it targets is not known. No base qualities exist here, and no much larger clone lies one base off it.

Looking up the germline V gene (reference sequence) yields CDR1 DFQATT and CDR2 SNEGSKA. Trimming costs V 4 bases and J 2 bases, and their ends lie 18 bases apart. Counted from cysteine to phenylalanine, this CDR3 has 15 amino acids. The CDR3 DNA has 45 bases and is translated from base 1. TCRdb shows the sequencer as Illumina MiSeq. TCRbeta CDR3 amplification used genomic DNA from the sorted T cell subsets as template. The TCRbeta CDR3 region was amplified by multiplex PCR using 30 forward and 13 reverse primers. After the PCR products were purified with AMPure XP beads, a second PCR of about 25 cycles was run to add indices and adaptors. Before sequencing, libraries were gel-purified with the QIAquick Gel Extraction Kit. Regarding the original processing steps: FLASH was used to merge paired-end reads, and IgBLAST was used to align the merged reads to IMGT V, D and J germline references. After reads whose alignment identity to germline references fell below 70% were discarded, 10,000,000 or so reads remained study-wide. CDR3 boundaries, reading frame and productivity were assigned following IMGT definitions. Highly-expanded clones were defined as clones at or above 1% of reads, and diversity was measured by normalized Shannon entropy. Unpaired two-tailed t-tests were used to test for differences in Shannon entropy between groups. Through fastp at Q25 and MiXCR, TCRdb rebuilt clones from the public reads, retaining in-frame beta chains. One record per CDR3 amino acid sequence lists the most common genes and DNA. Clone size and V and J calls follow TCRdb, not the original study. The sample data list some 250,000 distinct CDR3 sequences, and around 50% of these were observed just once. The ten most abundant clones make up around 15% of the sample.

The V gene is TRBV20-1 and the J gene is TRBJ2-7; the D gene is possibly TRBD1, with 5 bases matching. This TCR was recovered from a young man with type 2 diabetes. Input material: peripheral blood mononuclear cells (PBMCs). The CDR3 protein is CSAIRHGAGPYEQYF. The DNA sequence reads TGCAGTGCTATCCGACATGGGGCAGGGCCCTACGAGCAGTACTTC.